A selection of T cell receptor beta chains follows, all from one sample in a study of tumor-infiltrating lymphocytes in primary liver carcinoma. TCRdb itself ran the multiplex PCR reads through MiXCR, one entry per CDR3 protein. The sample lists approximately 300,000 distinct CDR3 sequences; roughly two thirds were seen once. Sequenced material: peripheral blood. The receptors here all came from a man aged 35 to 55 with primary liver carcinoma and hepatitis B virus infection. Both conserved end residues are part of each CDR3. The order of the fields is CDR3 protein, CDR3 DNA, clone size, V gene, D gene, J gene. A D gene is named only where the DNA matches it firmly. A row's size may be missing; if present it is once, few, many or a size class.

CASSLPKRATEAFF,TGTGCCAGCAGTCTTCCAAAAAGGGCCACTGAAGCTTTCTTT,.,TRBV12-3/TRBV12-4,.,TRBJ1-1
CASSRELSGEAFF,TGCGCCAGCAGTCGGGAGCTTTCAGGCGAAGCTTTCTTT,few,TRBV10-1,.,TRBJ1-1
CPGSSTSGLTYEQYF,TGTCCCGGCAGCTCTACTAGCGGGCTTACCTACGAGCAGTACTTC,.,TRBV5-4,TRBD2,TRBJ2-7
CAWSAPEGADQPQHF,TGTGCCTGGAGTGCACCCGAGGGGGCAGATCAGCCCCAGCATTTT,.,TRBV30,TRBD1,TRBJ1-5
CASPSFTATDTQYF,TGTGCCAGCCCAAGCTTCACGGCCACAGATACGCAGTATTTT,many,TRBV14,.,TRBJ2-3
CASSDQRTSGRNDTQYF,TGCGCCAGCAGCGACCAAAGGACTAGCGGGAGGAATGATACGCAGTATTTT,few,TRBV5-1,TRBD2,TRBJ2-3
CSAQPSGETQCF,TGCAGCGCTCAACCTAGCGGAGAGACCCAGTGCTTC,.,TRBV29-1,TRBD2,TRBJ2-5
CASRRTPSDTRVGTQYF,TGTGCCAGCAGAAGAACACCTAGCGATACCCGGGTGGGTACGCAGTATTTT,many,TRBV12-3/TRBV12-4,.,TRBJ2-3
CASSADYSGEQYF,TGTGCCAGCAGCGCAGACTACTCGGGAGAGCAGTACTTC,.,TRBV7-9,.,TRBJ2-7
CSVEGLAGRGFDEQSF,TGCAGCGTTGAGGGACTAGCGGGAAGAGGTTTCGATGAGCAGTCCTTC,.,TRBV29-1,TRBD2,TRBJ2-1
CASSQSNQIYEQYF,TGCGCCAGCAGCCAATCAAACCAGATCTACGAGCAGTACTTC,many,TRBV4-1,.,TRBJ2-7
CASSQDPAGPGEKLLF,TGCGCCAGCAGCCAAGATCCCGCGGGACCGGGAGAAAAACTGCTTTTT,.,TRBV4-1,.,TRBJ1-4
CASSLVSLAGANEQFF,TGTGCCAGCAGCTTAGTTTCCCTAGCGGGAGCTAATGAGCAGTTCTTC,few,TRBV7-8,TRBD2,TRBJ2-1
CASSTFIRDTNEKLFF,TGTGCCAGCAGCACGTTTATCCGGGACACTAATGAAAAACTGTTTTTT,.,TRBV6-6,.,TRBJ1-4
CASSLGRAGANILNF,TGTGCCAGCAGCTTGGGCCGAGCTGGGGCCAACATCCTGAATTTC,.,TRBV11-1,.,TRBJ2-6
CASFGDPGTQYF,TGTGCTAGTTTCGGGGACCCCGGTACGCAGTATTTT,.,TRBV12-5,.,TRBJ2-3
CASSMDRGYIYEQYF,TGCGCCAGCAGCATGGACAGGGGCTACATTTACGAGCAGTACTTC,once,TRBV4-1,TRBD1,TRBJ2-7
CAWSGGDGNQPQHF,TGTGCCTGGAGTGGGGGGGACGGCAATCAGCCCCAGCATTTT,few,TRBV30,.,TRBJ1-5
CASAWGQTLYNEQFF,TGTGCTAGTGCCTGGGGACAGACGCTATACAATGAGCAGTTCTTC,many,TRBV12-5,TRBD1,TRBJ2-1
CAWSALVIGEQFF,TGTGCCTGGAGTGCCCTAGTGATCGGGGAGCAGTTCTTC,.,TRBV30,.,TRBJ2-1
CASSPGFNLAKNIQYF,TGTGCCAGCAGTCCGGGATTTAATTTAGCCAAAAACATTCAGTACTTC,many,TRBV6-5,.,TRBJ2-4
CASSQDVSLNTGELFF,TGTGCCAGCAGCCAAGATGTTAGCCTTAACACCGGGGAGCTGTTTTTT,.,TRBV4-2,.,TRBJ2-2
CASSPGQGGVTEAFF,TGTGCCAGCAGTCCTGGACAGGGGGGTGTAACTGAAGCTTTCTTT,few,TRBV28,TRBD1,TRBJ1-1
CASSPTGTADGYTF,TGTGCCAGCTCACCGACGGGGACGGCCGATGGCTACACCTTC,.,TRBV18,.,TRBJ1-2
CASSCSGGRVTNYGYTF,TGTGCCAGCAGTTGCTCGGGGGGGCGAGTGACTAATTATGGCTACACCTTC,.,TRBV6-5,.,TRBJ1-2
CASSPPSGPLYEQYF,TGTGCCAGCAGTCCCCCCTCAGGGCCCCTCTACGAGCAGTACTTC,many,TRBV12-3/TRBV12-4,.,TRBJ2-7
CASSRELYNEQFF,TGTGCCAGCTCGCGGGAGCTGTACAATGAGCAGTTCTTC,.,TRBV6-5,TRBD2,TRBJ2-1